The following is a TCR beta chain sequence with its context. This record comes from a study of blood T cell repertoires in COVID-19. Study information: Some COVID-19 samples were acute and others convalescent; all came from the United States, Italy and Spain.

Enrolled through a virtual design, the participants were between roughly 18 and 90 years of age and came from under 25 US areas. Original data processing: Nucleated cell number was recorded as an estimate derived from reference gene primer amplification. Sequenced by immunoSEQ multiplex PCR; TCRdb stores in-frame clones only, minus some. That table gives V, J and clone size, and the DNA gave D and trimming. Found here are a few hundred thousand clones, 80% to 90% of them singletons; the top ten hold about 5%. The CDR3 covers 16 residues. The germline gives CDR1 KGHDR, CDR2 SFDVKD. J was trimmed by 8 bases and V by 1 base; bases with no gene match: 8.

The sequenced material came from PBMCs or T cells enriched from blood (not recorded which). The V call is TRBV24-1, the J call TRBJ1-2, with TRBD1 identical over 11 bases. The TCR sequence derives from a man aged 25 to 40 who had recovered from COVID-19. The CDR3 reads CATSDFGGQGVEGYTF. The CDR3 DNA sequence: TGTGCCACCAGTGATTTTGGGGGACAGGGGGTAGAAGGCTACACCTTC.